The TCR beta chain described here comes from a study of blood T cell repertoires in COVID-19. V lost 6 bases to trimming and J lost 2 bases, with 8 bases between them. In germline, CDR1 is MNHEY, CDR2 SVGEGT. This CDR3 comprises 12 residues. Sequenced by immunoSEQ multiplex PCR; TCRdb stores in-frame clones only, minus some. The table records 250,000 to 350,000 clones, 89% of them present only once. The receptor was derived from a woman aged 55-70 years with acute or convalescent COVID-19. Sequences were obtained from peripheral blood. This chain links TRBV6-2 or TRBV6-3 with TRBJ2-7, with a weak D call TRBD2 (5 bases). The CDR3 DNA is TGTGCCAGCAGCGAGGGTGCCTACGAGCAGTACTTC. Its translation: CASSEGAYEQYF.